The T cell receptor (beta chain) described here comes from a study of blood T cells in healthy people across ages (dated by TCRdb to 2015 to 2017). At the level of the whole study: In model experiments, template switching captured about one uniquely barcoded TCR beta cDNA molecule for every two T cells. The donors were divided into four age groups: young (average approximately 17 years), middle-aged (over 35), aged (around 59) and long-lived (82). To avoid experimental bias, donors of different ages were randomly spread across the sequencing lanes. Using deep sequencing normalized with unique cDNA molecular identifiers, the study measured how TCR beta repertoire diversity changes with age. Two additional independent replicas of 1 million unique cDNA reads from the same blood draw were analyzed for two donors (one aged 18 to 29 and one aged 80 or older).

Regarding this clonotype: Its cognate antigen has yet to be identified. No qualities accompany the bases; no much larger clone lies one base away.

The 40 or so donors, aged about 6 to 100 years, were systemically healthy Caucasian individuals from Russia. Roughly 9.5 milliliters of peripheral blood were drawn from each donor into EDTA-treated Vacutainer tubes. Ficoll-Paque density-gradient centrifugation was used to isolate PBMCs, with at least 6.5 million per sample. Trizol reagent was used to extract total RNA from PBMCs, with at least 5.5 micrograms per sample. For every donor, an aliquot of PBMCs went through flow cytometry to measure the percentages of naive CD45RAhigh/CD27high T cells. V was cut back by 0 bases and J by 0 bases, leaving a gap of 12 bases between them. Looking up the germline V gene (reference sequence) yields CDR1 LGHDT and CDR2 YNNKEL. The CDR3, cysteine through phenylalanine, is 16 amino acids long. CDR3 DNA only is kept here, 48 bases in frame from base 1. Libraries were made using 5' RACE. These reads were obtained on an Illumina HiSeq 2500. A second PCR of about 6 to 11 cycles was performed with a sample-barcoded 5' primer and a J-beta primer mix. A unique molecular identifier was introduced onto each TCR beta cDNA molecule by a template-switch 5' adaptor carrying 12 random nucleotides. Each sample yielded at least 3 million CDR3-containing paired-end reads. The Mint cDNA synthesis kit, primed by a TRBC-specific oligonucleotide, was used to synthesize first-strand cDNA from all RNA. Following uracil-DNA glycosylase treatment, all cDNA underwent a first 18-cycle PCR with the universal primers M1SS and BC2_uni_R. The paper's data handling went like this. For normalization, 1 million high-quality reads, each with a distinct molecular identifier, were randomly selected from each sample. Reads with shared molecular identifiers were discarded instead of being binned into consensus sequences. MiTCR, with a Q25 quality threshold and the strictest error-elimination algorithm, was used for CDR3 identification, clonotype clustering and error correction. A nonparametric unseen species model using Euler transformation provided a lower-bound estimate of total TCR beta diversity. TCRdb trimmed the raw reads at Q25, called clones with MiXCR and kept productive beta chains. Rows with a matching CDR3 protein are joined into one entry that keeps the most common DNA and genes. The V and J calls come from TCRdb's annotation, not from the publication. This sample holds 890,000 or so distinct CDR3 sequences; under 80% were observed only once. Of the sample, around a quarter falls within the top ten clones.

The investigation overall reported the following: The long-lived group showed more naive CD4+ T cells, fewer expanded clones and increased TCR diversity than the aged group, suggesting age selection. Observed TCR beta diversity per million T cells fell roughly linearly with age, and a significant reduction was already apparent by age about 38. Estimates of total diversity based on one million sequenced T cells were considered lower bounds and underestimates. Observed TCR beta diversity correlated strongly with the percentage of naive T cells measured by flow cytometry. Conclusive comparison of naive and antigen-experienced compartments was prevented by the profiling of bulk unsorted PBMCs. Donor CMV infection status was unknown, potentially confounding age-related changes in expanded clonotypes.

The sample taken for sequencing was blood. This TCR was sampled from a man aged 25 to 45 in good health. This chain is built from TRBV3-1 and TRBJ2-7, and TRBD2 may be the D gene, going by 6 matching bases. The CDR3 region: CASSQDHAGSSYEQYF. The DNA sequence follows: TGTGCCAGCAGCCAAGATCATGCGGGGAGCTCCTACGAGCAGTACTTC.